The 18 T cell receptor beta chains presented below share a single source sample, sequenced in a study of T cell repertoires in cytomegalovirus infection. Their antigens remain unidentified. One entry per CDR3 protein results from TCRdb running MiXCR on the reads. The sample yields hundreds of thousands of distinct CDR3 sequences, approximately 31% seen once. The source was cultured CD8+ T cells from PBMCs, collected from culture after CMV antigen stimulation. The receptor source for this set is a human donor in good health (CMV status not recorded). Some clones in this sample may be carry-over from other donors' samples.

This sequence joins TRBV6-1 and TRBJ1-1; D is unresolved. V lost 6 bases and J lost 8, with 19 bases in between. In germline, CDR1 is MNHNS, CDR2 SASEGT. This CDR3 has 14 amino acids. This CDR3 reads CASRERTYGSEAFF. The CDR3 coding sequence is TGTGCCAGCAGGGAAAGGACGTATGGGTCCGAAGCTTTCTTT.

This clonotype was seen only a few times. The V call is TRBV19, the J call TRBJ1-1, with TRBD1 matching 11 bases. Germline loops: CDR1 LNHDA, CDR2 SQIVND (reference sequence). The trim removed 5 bases at V and 7 bases at J, leaving 9 bases unmatched. The CDR3 runs 15 residues. The DNA for the CDR3 is TGTGCCAGTAGTCCTGGGACAGGGGGTTTGGGTGAAGCTTTCTTT. Encoded protein: CASSPGTGGLGEAFF.

This clonotype was seen more than once but under ten times. The gene calls are TRBV7-8 and TRBJ1-1; tentatively, D is TRBD1 (5 bases). Trimming removed 4 bases from V and 9 bases from J, with 9 bases in between. The CDR3 length is 11 residues. Per germline, CDR1 SGHVS and CDR2 FQNEAQ. CDR3 loop: CASSSGTKAFF. CDR3 in DNA: TGTGCCAGCAGCTCGGGGACTAAAGCTTTCTTT.

This clonotype was detected a few times. The chain is built from TRBV14 and TRBJ2-7; the D gene could be TRBD1 or TRBD2 (5 bases each). V lost 5 bases, J lost 2 bases, and 16 bases lay in between. The length of the CDR3 is 15 residues. The germline gives CDR1 SGHDN, CDR2 FVKESK. CDR3 nucleotides: TGTGCCAGCAGCTTGGGACCGGCGGGCACCTACGAGCAGTACTTC. Its protein is CASSLGPAGTYEQYF.

This clonotype was seen once. The chain combines TRBV4-2 with TRBJ1-2; the D gene is possibly TRBD1 (6 bases). Trimming cost V 3 bases and J 5 bases, with 28 bases left between them. The germline CDR1 and CDR2 sequences are LGHNA and YNFKEQ. The CDR3 loop spans 19 amino acids. The chain's CDR3 is CASSHPRTVVFPPYYGYTF. CDR3 DNA: TGTGCCAGCAGCCATCCCAGGACAGTTGTATTCCCTCCATATTATGGCTACACCTTC.

V and J are TRBV6-5 and TRBJ1-2; D gene ambiguous. Trimming removed 0 bases at V and 8 bases at J, with 10 bases between. Germline CDR1 MNHEY, CDR2 SVGAGI. The CDR3 extends over 13 amino acids. The CDR3 is CASSYSDLVGYTF. The CDR3 DNA reads as TGTGCCAGCAGTTACTCAGATCTGGTGGGCTACACCTTC.

The CDR3 is CSARATEMWTEAFF. As DNA, the CDR3 is TGCAGTGCTAGAGCTACGGAGATGTGGACTGAAGCTTTCTTT. V is TRBV20-1 and J is TRBJ1-1, with unresolved D. The V end lost 1 base, the J end lost 5 bases, and 14 bases lay between the germline ends. The CDR3 sequence is 14 residues long. Per germline, CDR1 DFQATT and CDR2 SNEGSKA (reference sequence).

The rearrangement joins TRBV28 to TRBJ2-7; 7 bases map to TRBD1. Germline values: CDR1 MDHEN, CDR2 SYDVKM. The V gene end was trimmed by 6 bases and the J gene end by 2 bases; junction bases not matched to a gene: 10. The CDR3 length is 15 residues. The CDR3 sequence: CASSPGQDTAYEQYV. DNA for the CDR3: TGTGCCAGCAGCCCAGGACAGGACACAGCCTACGAGCAGTACGTC.

This chain connects TRBV6-6 to TRBJ1-2; D gene unclear. CDR1 and CDR2 (germline): MNHNY, SVGAGI (reference sequence). V lost 7 bases to trimming and J lost 1 base, with 13 bases between them. The CDR3 sequence is 14 residues long. The CDR3 coding sequence is TGTGCCAGCACCCCACGGGAAGTTAACTATGGCTACACCTTC. It is translated as CASTPREVNYGYTF.

The rearrangement uses TRBV6-1 and TRBJ2-1; TRBD2 matches 8 bases. The J segment lost 4 bases and the V segment lost 5 bases, leaving 7 bases of the junction unmatched. Germline V lookup: CDR1 MNHNS, CDR2 SASEGT. This CDR3 has 15 amino acids. CDR3 bases: TGTGCCAGCAGTTACACGGGGGGGGTGTACAATGAGCAGTTCTTC. It encodes CASSYTGGVYNEQFF.

The rearrangement uses TRBV19 and TRBJ2-6; a weak D match, TRBD2 (5 bases). This CDR3 contains 15 residues. Looked up from germline, CDR1 is LNHDA and CDR2 is SQIVND (reference sequence). Trimming took off 4 bases at V and 4 bases at J, with 11 bases between the two ends. CDR3 sequence: CASSTSGSGANVLTF. Written as DNA, the CDR3 is TGTGCCAGTAGTACATCGGGGTCGGGGGCCAACGTCCTGACTTTC.

The CDR3 here is CASRPPGRTNEKLFF. The CDR3 DNA follows: TGTGCCAGCAGGCCTCCGGGACGGACTAATGAAAAACTGTTTTTT. The chain combines TRBV6-5 with TRBJ1-4; the D gene is possibly TRBD1 (5 bases). Germline-derived CDR1 and CDR2 are MNHEY and SVGAGI. V lost 6 bases to trimming and J lost 2 bases, with 13 bases between them. There are 15 residues in the CDR3.

This clonotype was found many times. The chain is built from TRBV4-2 and TRBJ1-4; 9 bases map to TRBD1. Looked up from germline, CDR1 is LGHNA and CDR2 is YNFKEQ. The CDR3 is 16 residues long. Trimming removed 0 bases from V and 8 bases from J; junction bases left unmatched: 7. This CDR3 reads CASSQDGTGGIEKLFF. Written as DNA, the CDR3 is TGTGCCAGCAGCCAAGATGGAACAGGGGGCATCGAAAAACTGTTTTTT.

There are many counts of this clonotype. The chain uses TRBV12-3 or TRBV12-4 and TRBJ1-6, with a tentative D call TRBD1 (5 bases). This CDR3 is 14 amino acids long. Deletions cut 6 bases from V and 10 bases from J, with 16 bases between. CDR3 nucleotides: TGTGCCAGCAGGGGAATGGGGGTAGGATCACCCCTCCACTTT. Its protein is CASRGMGVGSPLHF.

This sequence joins TRBV7-2 and TRBJ2-6, with a tentative D call TRBD2 (5 bases). Looked up from germline, CDR1 is SGHTA and CDR2 is FQGNSA. CDR3 length: 17 amino acids. Trimming took 1 base from V and 1 from J, leaving 11 bases between them. The CDR3, as DNA: TGTGCCAGCAGCTTAGGGAGCGCGGGTTCTGGGGCCAACGTCCTGACTTTC. This codes for CASSLGSAGSGANVLTF.

The chain joins TRBV27 to TRBJ1-5, with a tentative D call TRBD1 (5 bases). This CDR3 is 13 amino acids long. Germline CDR1 reads MNHEY; CDR2 reads SMNVEV (reference sequence). Trimming pared 9 bases from V and 2 bases from J, leaving 11 bases between. The CDR3 nucleotides are TGTGCCAGTCGCTCGGGACGCAATCAGCCCCAGCATTTT. It specifies CASRSGRNQPQHF.

This clonotype was counted only a few times. The rearrangement links TRBV20-1 to TRBJ2-2, with D maybe TRBD1 (5 bases). Trimming left V 0 bases short and J 2 bases short, with 13 bases between. Germline assignment: CDR1 DFQATT and CDR2 SNEGSKA (reference sequence). This CDR3 is built from 16 residues. The CDR3 sequence is CSARDWSRANTGELFF. CDR3 nucleotides: TGCAGTGCTAGAGATTGGTCCAGGGCAAACACCGGGGAGCTGTTTTTT.

The chain carries TRBV27 and TRBJ2-3; D is undetermined. In germline, CDR1 is MNHEY, CDR2 SMNVEV (reference sequence). CDR3 length equals 12 residues. V lost 6 bases to trimming and J lost 8 bases, with 12 bases between them. CDR3 protein: CASSLPHGTQYF. DNA of the CDR3: TGTGCCAGCAGCCTTCCCCATGGTACGCAGTATTTT.